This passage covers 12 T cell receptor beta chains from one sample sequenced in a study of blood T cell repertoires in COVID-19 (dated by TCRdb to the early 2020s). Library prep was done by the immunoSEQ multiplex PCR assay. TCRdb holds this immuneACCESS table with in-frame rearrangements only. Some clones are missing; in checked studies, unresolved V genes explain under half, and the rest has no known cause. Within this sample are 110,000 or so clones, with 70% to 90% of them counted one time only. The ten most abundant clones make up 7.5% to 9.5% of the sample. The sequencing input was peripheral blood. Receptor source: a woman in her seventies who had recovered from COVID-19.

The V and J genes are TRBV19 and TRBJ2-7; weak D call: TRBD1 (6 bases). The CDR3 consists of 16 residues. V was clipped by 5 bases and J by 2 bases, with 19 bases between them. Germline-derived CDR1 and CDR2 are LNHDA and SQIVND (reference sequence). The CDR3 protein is CASSPNSAEGAYEQYF. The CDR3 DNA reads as TGTGCCAGTAGTCCCAACTCTGCTGAGGGGGCCTACGAGCAGTACTTC.

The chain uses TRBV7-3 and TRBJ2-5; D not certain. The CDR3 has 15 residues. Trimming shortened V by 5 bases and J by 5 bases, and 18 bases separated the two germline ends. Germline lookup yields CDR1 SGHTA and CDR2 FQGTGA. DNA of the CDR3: TGTGCCAGCAGCCTAGGTCTGGATCGTGGGGAGACCCAGTACTTC. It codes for CASSLGLDRGETQYF.

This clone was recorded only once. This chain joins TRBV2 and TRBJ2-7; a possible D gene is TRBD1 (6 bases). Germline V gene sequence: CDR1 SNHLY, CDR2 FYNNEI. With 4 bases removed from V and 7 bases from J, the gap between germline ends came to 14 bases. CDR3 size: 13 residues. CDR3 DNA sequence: TGTGCCAGCAGTGTTCGGGGCGGACAGGAGCAGTACTTC. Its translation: CASSVRGGQEQYF.

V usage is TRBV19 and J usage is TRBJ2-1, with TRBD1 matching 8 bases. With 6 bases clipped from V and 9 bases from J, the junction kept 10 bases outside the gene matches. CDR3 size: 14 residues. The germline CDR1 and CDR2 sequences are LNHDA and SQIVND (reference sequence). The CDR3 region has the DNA TGTGCCAGTAGACCAGGGGGCGCTTATCTTGAGCAGTTCTTC. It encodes CASRPGGAYLEQFF. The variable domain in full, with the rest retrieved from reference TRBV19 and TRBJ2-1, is DGGITQSPKYLFRKEGQNVTLSCEQNLNHDAMYWYRQDPGQGLRLIYYSQIVNDFQKGDIAEGYSVSREKKESFPLTVTSAQKNPTAFYLCASRPGGAYLEQFFGPGTRLTVL.

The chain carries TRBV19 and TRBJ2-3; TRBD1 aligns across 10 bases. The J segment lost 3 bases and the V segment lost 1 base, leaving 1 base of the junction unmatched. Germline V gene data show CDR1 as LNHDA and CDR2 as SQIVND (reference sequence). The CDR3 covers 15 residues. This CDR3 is CASSIGTGGTDTQYF. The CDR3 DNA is TGTGCCAGTAGTATAGGGACAGGGGGTACAGATACGCAGTATTTT.

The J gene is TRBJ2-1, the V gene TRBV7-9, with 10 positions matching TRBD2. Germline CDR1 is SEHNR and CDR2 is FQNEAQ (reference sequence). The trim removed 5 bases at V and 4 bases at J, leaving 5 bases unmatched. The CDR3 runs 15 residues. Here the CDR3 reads CASSPQAGGYNEQFF. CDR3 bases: TGTGCCAGCAGCCCCCAAGCGGGAGGGTACAATGAGCAGTTCTTC.

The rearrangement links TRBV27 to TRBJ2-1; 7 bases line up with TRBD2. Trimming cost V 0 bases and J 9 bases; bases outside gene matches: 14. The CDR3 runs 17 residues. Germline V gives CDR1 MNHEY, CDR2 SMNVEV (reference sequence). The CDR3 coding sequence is TGTGCCAGCAGTTTATCCCCTCGACTAGCACCTGGGGGTGAGCAGTTCTTC. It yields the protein CASSLSPRLAPGGEQFF.

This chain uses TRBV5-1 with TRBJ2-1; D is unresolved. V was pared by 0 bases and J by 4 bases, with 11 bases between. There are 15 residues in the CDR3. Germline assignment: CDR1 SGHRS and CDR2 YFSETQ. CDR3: CASSLASFSYNEQFF. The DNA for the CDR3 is TGCGCCAGCAGCTTGGCTAGTTTTTCTTACAATGAGCAGTTCTTC.

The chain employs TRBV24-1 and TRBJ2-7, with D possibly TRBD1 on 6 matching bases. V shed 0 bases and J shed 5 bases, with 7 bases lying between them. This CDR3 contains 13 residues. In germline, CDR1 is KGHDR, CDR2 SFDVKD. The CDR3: CATSDLNRDEQYF. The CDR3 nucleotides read TGTGCCACCAGTGATTTGAACAGGGACGAGCAGTACTTC.

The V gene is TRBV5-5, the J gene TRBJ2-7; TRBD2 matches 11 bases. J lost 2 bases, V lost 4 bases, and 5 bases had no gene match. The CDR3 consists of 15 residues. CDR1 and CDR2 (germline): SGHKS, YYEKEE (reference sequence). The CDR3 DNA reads TGTGCCAGCAGCATGTTAGCGGGGGGGACCTACGAGCAGTACTTC. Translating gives CASSMLAGGTYEQYF.

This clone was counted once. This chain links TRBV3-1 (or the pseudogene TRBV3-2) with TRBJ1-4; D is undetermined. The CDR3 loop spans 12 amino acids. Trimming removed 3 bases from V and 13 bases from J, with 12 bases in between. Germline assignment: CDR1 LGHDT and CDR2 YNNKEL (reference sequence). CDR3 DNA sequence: TGTGCCAGCAGCCAGACTTCGGCGTTACTGTTTTTT. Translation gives CASSQTSALLFF.

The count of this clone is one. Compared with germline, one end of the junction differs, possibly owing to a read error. CDR3 amino acids: CSAEGGREGSYNSPLHF. The DNA for the CDR3 is TGCAGCGCTGAAGGGGGCAGGGAAGGCTCCTATAATTCACCCCTCCACTTT. This chain connects TRBV29-1 to TRBJ1-6; 7 bases line up with TRBD1. The CDR3 is made up of 17 amino acids. Germline V gene sequence: CDR1 SQVTM, CDR2 ANQGSEA.